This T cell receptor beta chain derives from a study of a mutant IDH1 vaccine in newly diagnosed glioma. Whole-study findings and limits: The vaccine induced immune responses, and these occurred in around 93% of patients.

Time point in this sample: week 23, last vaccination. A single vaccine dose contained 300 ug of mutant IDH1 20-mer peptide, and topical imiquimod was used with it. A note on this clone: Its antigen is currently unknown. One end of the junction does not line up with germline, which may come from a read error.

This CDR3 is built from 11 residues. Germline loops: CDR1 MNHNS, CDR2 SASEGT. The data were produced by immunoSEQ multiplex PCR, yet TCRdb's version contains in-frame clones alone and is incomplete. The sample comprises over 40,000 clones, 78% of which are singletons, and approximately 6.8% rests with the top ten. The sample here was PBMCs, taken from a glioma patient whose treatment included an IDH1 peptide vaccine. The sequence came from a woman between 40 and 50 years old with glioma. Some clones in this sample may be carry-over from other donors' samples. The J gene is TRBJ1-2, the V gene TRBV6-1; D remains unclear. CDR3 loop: CASSAPYGYAF. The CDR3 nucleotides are TGTGCCAGCAGTGCCCCATATGGCTACGCCTTC.